This TCR beta chain appears in the sequencing data of a study of control samples from healthy donors and cancer patients. Data came from immunoSEQ multiplex PCR; TCRdb stores just in-frame clones and leaves some out. The table lists 130,000 or so clones, around 89% of them singletons. The J segment lost 5 bases and the V segment lost 6 bases, leaving 10 bases of the junction unmatched. This CDR3 comprises 14 residues. CDR1 SGHKS and CDR2 YYEKEE come from the germline V gene (reference sequence). Specimen: blood. This receptor was obtained from a man aged 50-59 years in good health. This chain joins TRBV5-5 and TRBJ2-5; 7 nucleotides line up with TRBD1. The DNA of the CDR3 is TGTGCCAGCACACGTGACAGGGAGAGGGAGACCCAGTACTTC. It translates to CASTRDRERETQYF.